Sequencing of this T cell receptor (beta chain) was carried out in a study of blood T cell repertoires in COVID-19. Background on the study: Spain, Italy and the United States supplied samples that represented acute and convalescent COVID-19. T cells, B-cell-depleted T cells, or PBMCs provided the cDNA or gDNA that served as material.

Original processing notes: Estimated nucleated cell counts came from reference gene primer amplification. Here immunoSEQ multiplex PCR was the method, and the copy in TCRdb shows in-frame clones only, minus some. Clone size and the V and J calls come from that table; the DNA yielded D and trimming. Of 150,000 to 200,000 clones detected, around 85% appear once; the ten largest clones hold 2.1%. This CDR3 is built from 16 residues. From germline, CDR1 is LNHDA and CDR2 SQIVND (reference sequence). The ends were cut back, 5 bases at V and 3 bases at J, with 16 bases in the middle. This TCR was recovered from a man aged 65 to 79 with active or convalescent COVID-19. The V call is TRBV19, the J call TRBJ1-4; a weak D match, TRBD1 (5 bases). Sequenced: peripheral blood. For the CDR3, the DNA is TGTGCCAGTAGTTCATACAGGCTTTCAGCTAATGAAAAACTGTTTTTT. This gives the protein CASSSYRLSANEKLFF.